Detailed here is one TCR beta chain. Its specificity is not known. These data are taken from a study of blood T cells in healthy people across ages. Study information: About one barcoded beta molecule per two T cells was captured by template switching. The study, taken as a whole, reports: The CMV status of each donor remained undetermined, and this could have confounded shifts in expanded clonotypes. Older individuals had lower TCR beta diversity per million T cells (the decline was roughly linear). With naive T cell percentage, TCR beta diversity showed a strong correlation.

The use of a sample-barcoded 5' primer and a J-beta primer mix characterized a second PCR of about 6 to 11 cycles. TCRdb called the 5' RACE reads again in MiXCR, with one record for every CDR3 protein. The profile shows roughly 1.4 million distinct CDR3 sequences, approximately 59% of them singletons. This clonotype originated in a man younger than 30 in good health. Sequenced sample: blood.

CDR3 sequence (DNA): TGCAGCGGACTGGTGGGCTCCTACGAGCAGTACTTC. As protein: CSGLVGSYEQYF. The chain links TRBV29-1 to TRBJ2-7; D remains unclear. V lost 7 bases to trimming and J lost 0 bases, with 10 bases between them. CDR1 is SQVTM, CDR2 ANQGSEA, per germline. The length of the CDR3 is 12 residues.